The T cell receptor beta chain under discussion was sequenced for a study of cytomegalovirus exposure and HLA in healthy donors. With regard to this clone: The antigen is undetermined.

Vbeta (60) and Jbeta (13) primers were used in the PCR. Generated by immunoSEQ multiplex PCR, the TCRdb table keeps only in-frame clones and is missing some. The data show approximately 170,000 clones, roughly 71% seen once. General observations from the study: Analyzed later, association rates of TCRs varied across HLA loci, with DRB1 most and HLA-C fewest. Later analysis identified several of the most significant clusters that appeared linked to common viral pathogens. TRBV6-2, TRBV6-3 and other indistinguishable V segments were excluded.

J lost 3 bases, V lost 0 bases, and 6 bases had no gene match. This CDR3 spans 15 amino acids. Germline lookup yields CDR1 SGHKS and CDR2 YYEKEE (reference sequence). The sequence was obtained from a male donor in good health and CMV-seropositive. J is TRBJ2-7 and V is TRBV5-5; 7 bases align to TRBD1. Source material: PBMCs. The CDR3 protein is CASSLGPRGNYEQYF. As DNA, the CDR3 is TGTGCCAGCAGCTTGGGCCCCAGGGGGAACTACGAGCAGTACTTC.